The sequence of this TCR beta chain was determined in a study of blood T cell repertoires in COVID-19. At the level of the study: The United States, Italy and Spain supplied acute and convalescent COVID-19 samples. Sources were T cells, B-cell-depleted T cells, or PBMCs; the material itself was cDNA or gDNA.

This CDR3 has 15 residues. Germline values: CDR1 KGHSH, CDR2 LQKENI. Unmatched junction bases numbered 6, after V lost 3 bases and J lost 5 bases. Authors' analysis steps: Nucleated cell number was recorded as an estimate derived from reference gene primer amplification. TCRdb's table, derived via immunoSEQ multiplex PCR, lists solely in-frame clones and lacks some. V, J and clone size reflect that table, while D and trimming were determined from the DNA. The table records about 17,000 clones, about 80% of them present only once. The rearrangement links TRBV18 to TRBJ2-5; 10 nucleotides match TRBD1. The sample consisted of peripheral blood. The source is a man between 60 and 70 years old with active or convalescent COVID-19. This CDR3 reads CASSPLTGGHETQYF. The CDR3 DNA sequence: TGTGCCAGCTCACCTTTGACAGGGGGCCACGAGACCCAGTACTTC.